This T cell receptor (beta chain) comes out of a study of T cell clones after liver transplantation (dated by TCRdb to 2018 to 2020). Concerning the study at large: Samples were obtained from ITN030ST, a randomized trial in which withdrawal of immunosuppression was attempted within 2 years of liver transplantation. The subjects received no induction therapy and were kept on standard immunosuppression until randomization at 12-24 months post-transplant. To count as tolerant, a recipient had to stay completely off immunosuppression for at least one year without liver enzymes climbing beyond twice the upper limit of normal. The study cohort included 8 liver transplant recipients, of whom 3 were classified as tolerant and 5 as non-tolerant. As an antigen-independent comparator for the donor-reactive sequences, third party-reactive TCRbeta sequences from pre-transplant MLRs were identified as well. Of the eight recipients, a few were HCV-positive, while the remaining recipients had been transplanted for non-autoimmune, non-viral indications. After a pre-transplant mixed lymphocyte reaction, TCRbeta sequencing was used to pinpoint donor-reactive T cell clones, which were subsequently tracked in post-transplant blood. Blood samples were collected pre-transplant, pre-randomization before withdrawal, and post-randomization after either full withdrawal or failed withdrawal. Results the study describes overall, beyond this receptor: Because of small, heterogeneous patient numbers and non-standardized post-transplant time points, the conclusions were only preliminary. Circulating donor-reactive CD4 TCRbeta sequences fell significantly post-transplant in most of the 8 subjects, irrespective of tolerance or HCV status. The decline in donor-reactive sequences exceeded the decline in third party-reactive sequences, suggesting partial antigen-specific deletion that was unrelated to withdrawal success. Since no allograft tissue specimens were available, donor-reactive T cells may have migrated into the graft instead of being deleted. Low numbers of available donor cells limited the measurable donor-reactive repertoire in a couple of subjects. Once repertoire turnover was taken into account, donor-reactive detection showed a significant reduction for CD4 in 7 of 8 subjects and for CD8 in 8 of 8.

The germline V gene (reference sequence) gives CDR1 as LNHDA and CDR2 as SQIVND. V loses 3 bases of germline sequence and J loses 5 bases, and the interval between the two ends is 17 bases. The CDR3 runs 15 amino acids, cysteine and phenylalanine included. Only the CDR3 DNA stays, 45 bases, in frame from base 1. For this clone: What antigen it recognizes has not been identified. Base-call qualities are not available, and no considerably larger clone is one nucleotide away.

The time point label corresponds to: pre-transplant. Unstimulated PBMCs, after thawing, were stained for CD3, CD4 and CD8 and then FACS-sorted into CD3+CD4+ and CD3+CD8+ populations. Each of the 8 studied subjects was randomized to immunosuppression withdrawal. Genomic DNA was isolated with the Qiagen DNeasy Blood and Tissue Kit. Frozen genomic DNA underwent high-throughput TCRbeta CDR3 sequencing by immunoSEQ, including PCR amplification, mapping, bias correction and internal controls. In the source study's methods: Only productive rearrangements were retained, and each unique TCRbeta sequence was defined by its CDR3 nucleotide sequence together with its V and J gene. A sequence counted as donor-reactive only if the sequence showed at least 5-fold expansion in CFSE-low cells compared with unstimulated pre-transplant cells and had a frequency of at least 0.01%. To ensure at least 90% detection power, minimum frequency thresholds were set for each subject based on that subject's lowest-template unstimulated sample. Jensen-Shannon divergence between the top 1000 TCRbeta sequences post- versus pre-transplant served as the measure of repertoire turnover. Two-sided Fisher's exact tests were used to test for changes in how often donor-reactive sequences were detected. TCRdb's version of the immuneACCESS table is confined to in-frame rearrangements and falls short of the full clone set. An unresolved V gene accounts for under half of the shortfall where checked; the remainder is of unknown origin. That table supplies the V and J calls and clone size; D and trimming were determined from the DNA. For this sample there are about 99,000 clones; 75% to 90% appear just once. The ten most abundant clones make up 0.8% to 1% of the sample.

Here the sequenced sample was CD4+ T cells from blood, taken before liver transplant. The chain employs TRBV19 and TRBJ2-7; the D gene assignment is perhaps TRBD1 or TRBD2, with each matching 5 bases. The receptor's source is a human donor who received a liver transplant. The DNA is TGTGCCAGTAGTATCTGGGCAGGGAGTAGCCACGAGCAGTACTTC. Protein translation: CASSIWAGSSHEQYF.